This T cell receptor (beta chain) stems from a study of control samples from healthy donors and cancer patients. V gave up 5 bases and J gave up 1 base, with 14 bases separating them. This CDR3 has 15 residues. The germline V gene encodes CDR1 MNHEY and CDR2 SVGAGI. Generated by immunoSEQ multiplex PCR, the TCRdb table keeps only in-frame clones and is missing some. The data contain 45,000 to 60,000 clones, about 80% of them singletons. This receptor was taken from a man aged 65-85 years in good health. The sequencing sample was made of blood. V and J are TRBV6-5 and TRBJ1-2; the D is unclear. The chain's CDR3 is CASSTLQTINYGYTF. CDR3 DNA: TGTGCCAGCAGTACCCTTCAGACCATTAACTATGGCTACACCTTC.